This entry lists 4 T cell receptor beta chains sequenced from one sample in a study of beta chain features in type 1 diabetes. Study results and caveats: TCRB CDR3s from Type 1 diabetes patients were moderately but significantly shorter in all four CD4+ subsets.

The investigators reverse transcribed all of the isolated RNA, so they sequenced expressed TCRB transcripts. Clones were sequenced by immunoSEQ multiplex PCR, and TCRdb holds only the in-frame ones, with some missing. The profile shows 300,000 to 350,000 clones, 9.3% of them singletons. The antigens of these receptors remain unknown. The sequencing input was central memory CD4+ T cells from blood. Every receptor here comes from a man in his thirties or forties with type 1 diabetes.

This clone has only a few counts. This chain links TRBV5-6 with TRBJ2-5; D is perhaps TRBD1 (6 bases). V was shortened by 4 bases and J by 5 bases, with 18 bases between the two germline ends. This CDR3 is 15 amino acids long. The germline gives CDR1 SGHDT, CDR2 YYEEEE. The CDR3 nucleotides are TGTGCCAGCAGCCGACTGGACCCAAGGGGGGAGACCCAGTACTTC. Translation gives CASSRLDPRGETQYF.

This rearrangement joins TRBV7-2 to TRBJ1-6, with TRBD1 identical over 10 bases. This CDR3 is 15 amino acids long. The germline V gene encodes CDR1 SGHTA and CDR2 FQGNSA. J lost 11 bases, V lost 4 bases, and 8 bases had no gene match. The CDR3 sequence is CASSSSTGGAAPLHF. CDR3 coding DNA: TGTGCCAGCAGCTCTTCGACAGGGGGCGCGGCACCCCTCCACTTT.

This clone was seen only a few times. The chain recombines TRBV7-9 with TRBJ1-2; 7 bases line up with TRBD1. V gave up 5 bases and J gave up 5 bases; unmatched junction bases: 5. Germline CDR1 reads SEHNR; CDR2 reads FQNEAQ (reference sequence). The CDR3 runs to 13 residues. This CDR3 reads CASSSKTGYGYTF. For the CDR3, the DNA is TGTGCCAGCAGCAGTAAGACAGGGTATGGCTACACCTTC.

This clone was counted ten times or more. The rearrangement links TRBV28 to TRBJ1-5; D is unclear. This CDR3 has 15 residues. V lost 6 bases and J 5 bases, leaving 17 bases between the germline ends. The germline V gene has CDR1 MDHEN and CDR2 SYDVKM. The CDR3 region has the DNA TGTGCCAGCAGACTCCCTTTGGACGGGGATCAGCCCCAGCATTTT. Translating it yields CASRLPLDGDQPQHF.